Sequencing of this TCR beta chain was carried out in a study of blood T cells in healthy people across ages. Combining a sample-barcoded 5' primer with a J-beta primer mix, a second PCR ran for roughly 7 to 11 cycles. Each cDNA molecule was tagged by a template-switch adaptor with 12 random nucleotides. TCRdb independently ran MiXCR on the 5' RACE reads; one entry per CDR3 protein. The profile shows over 1,200,000 distinct CDR3 sequences, approximately 59% of them singletons. Remarks on this clonotype: Its antigen is undetermined.

The study's findings and limits: Compared with aged donors, long-lived donors showed fewer expanded clones, suggesting selection. Strongly correlated with naive T cell percentage was TCR beta diversity. PBMC samples, being unsorted, prevented any conclusive comparison of naive and antigen-experienced cells.

The sequence derives from a man aged 18-30 years in good health. Sequencing used blood.

The CDR3 here is CASTSIGGENEQYF. CDR3 DNA: TGTGCCAGCACATCAATAGGGGGCGAGAACGAGCAGTACTTC. J is TRBJ2-5 and V is TRBV7-8, with TRBD1 identical over 7 bases. The DNA end is a closer match to TRBJ2-7, so the J assignment may be wrong. The V gene's germline CDR1 is SGHVS and CDR2 FQNEAQ. The CDR3 runs to 14 residues.